The clone carrying this T cell receptor (beta chain) showed up just a few times. As yet, its antigen is unknown. This sample's treatment: approximately nine-day PBMC culture with coronavirus spike peptide pools or control peptides (ViraFEST assay). It was before the COVID-19 pandemic (2011-2018) that the unexposed donor's CD4+ T cells were collected. Peptide pools at 8.5 to 10 ug/ml stimulated approximately 2 million PBMCs per well with approximately 9.1 IU/ml IL-2. This sample stems from a study of vaccination and CD4 T cells after COVID-19. Researchers used the Oncomine TCR Beta short-read assay to sequence DNA from cultured CD4+ T cells. Cultured CD4+ T cells yielded the extracted genomic DNA. In TCRdb, the PCR reads were re-called with MiXCR into one record per CDR3 protein. The sample holds 6,000 to 7,000 distinct CDR3 sequences, roughly 25% seen once. The study, taken as a whole, reports: Convalescent patients saw a median about 90% of their reactive clones show up only after vaccination.

The CDR3 spans 16 residues. The J segment lost 6 bases and the V segment lost 8 bases, leaving 12 bases of the junction unmatched. Germline CDR1 reads KGHSH; CDR2 reads LQKENI. The TCR originated in a human donor in good health. This chain joins TRBV18 and TRBJ1-6, with 8 bases fitting TRBD1. Sequenced: CD4+ T cells from blood, cultured in vitro. DNA for the CDR3: TGTGCCAGCACAATAAGCTCGGACAGGGCTAATTCACCCCTCCACTTT. The encoded protein is CASTISSDRANSPLHF.